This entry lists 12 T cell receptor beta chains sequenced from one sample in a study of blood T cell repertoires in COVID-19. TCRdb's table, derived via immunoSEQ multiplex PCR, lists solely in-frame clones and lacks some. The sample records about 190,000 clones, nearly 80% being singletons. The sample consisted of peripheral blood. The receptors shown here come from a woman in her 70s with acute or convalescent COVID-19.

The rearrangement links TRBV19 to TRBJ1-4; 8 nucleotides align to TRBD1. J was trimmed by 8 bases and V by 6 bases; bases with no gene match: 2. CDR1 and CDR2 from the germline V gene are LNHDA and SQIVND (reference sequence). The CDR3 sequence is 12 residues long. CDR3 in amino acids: CASRDRVEKLFF. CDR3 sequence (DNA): TGTGCCAGTAGGGACAGGGTAGAAAAACTGTTTTTT.

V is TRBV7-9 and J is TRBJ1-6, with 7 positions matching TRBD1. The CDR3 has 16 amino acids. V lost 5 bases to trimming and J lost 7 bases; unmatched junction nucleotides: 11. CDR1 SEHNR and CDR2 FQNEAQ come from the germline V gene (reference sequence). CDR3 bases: TGTGCCAGCAGCCCCATTGCCGGGACAGCGAATTCACCCCTCCACTTT. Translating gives CASSPIAGTANSPLHF.

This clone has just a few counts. The CDR3 sequence is CASSLRENQPQHF. CDR3 DNA: TGCGCCAGCAGCCTCCGGGAAAATCAGCCCCAGCATTTT. The chain joins TRBV5-1 to TRBJ1-5, with D uncertain. Trimming left V 4 bases short and J 4 bases short, with 9 bases between. The CDR3 has 13 amino acids. Looked up from germline, CDR1 is SGHRS and CDR2 is YFSETQ.

CDR3 bases: TGTGCCACCAGCAGAGATTCTCTAGCGGGAGGTATCCAAGAGACCCAGTACTTC. This encodes CATSRDSLAGGIQETQYF. V usage is TRBV15 and J usage is TRBJ2-5, with 11 bases fitting TRBD2. V dropped 0 bases and J dropped 1; count of bases not matched to a gene: 7. This CDR3 has 18 residues. Germline lookup yields CDR1 LNHNV and CDR2 YYDKDF (reference sequence). The complete variable domain, with remaining parts taken from reference TRBV15 and TRBJ2-5, reads DAMVIQNPRYQVTQFGKPVTLSCSQTLNHNVMYWYQQKSSQAPKLLFHYYDKDFNNEADTPDNFQSRRPNTSFCFLDIRSPGLGDTAMYLCATSRDSLAGGIQETQYFGPGTRLLVL.

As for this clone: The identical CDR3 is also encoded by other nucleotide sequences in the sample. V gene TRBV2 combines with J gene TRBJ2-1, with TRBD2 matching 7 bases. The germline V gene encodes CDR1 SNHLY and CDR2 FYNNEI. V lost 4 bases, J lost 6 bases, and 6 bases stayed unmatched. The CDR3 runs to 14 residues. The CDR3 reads CASSVERESNEQFF. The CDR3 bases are TGTGCCAGCAGTGTGGAGCGGGAAAGCAATGAGCAGTTCTTC.

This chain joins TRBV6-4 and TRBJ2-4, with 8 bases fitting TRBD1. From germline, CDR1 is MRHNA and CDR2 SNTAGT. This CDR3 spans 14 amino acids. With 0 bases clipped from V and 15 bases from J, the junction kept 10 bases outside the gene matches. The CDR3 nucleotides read TGTGCCAGCAGTGACTCGGGCCTAACAGGGGGGCTGTACTTC. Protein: CASSDSGLTGGLYF.

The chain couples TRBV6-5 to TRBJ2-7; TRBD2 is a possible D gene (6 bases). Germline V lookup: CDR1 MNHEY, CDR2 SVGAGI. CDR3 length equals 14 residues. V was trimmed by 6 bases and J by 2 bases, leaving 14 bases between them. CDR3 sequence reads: CASRPSGPPYEQYF. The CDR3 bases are TGTGCCAGCAGGCCCAGCGGGCCCCCCTACGAGCAGTACTTC.

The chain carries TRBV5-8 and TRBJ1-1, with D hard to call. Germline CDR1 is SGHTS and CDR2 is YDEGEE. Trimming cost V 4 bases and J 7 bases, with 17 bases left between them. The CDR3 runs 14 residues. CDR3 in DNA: TGTGCCAGCAGCCCCGACCCCGGGCGGGGTGAAGCTTTCTTT. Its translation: CASSPDPGRGEAFF.

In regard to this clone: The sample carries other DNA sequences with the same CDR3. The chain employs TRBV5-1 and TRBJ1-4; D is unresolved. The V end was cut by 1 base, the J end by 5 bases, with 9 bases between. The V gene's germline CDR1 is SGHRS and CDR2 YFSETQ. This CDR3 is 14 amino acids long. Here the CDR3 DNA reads TGCGCCAGCAGCTTGTCGGGAACCAATGAAAAACTGTTTTTT. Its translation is CASSLSGTNEKLFF.

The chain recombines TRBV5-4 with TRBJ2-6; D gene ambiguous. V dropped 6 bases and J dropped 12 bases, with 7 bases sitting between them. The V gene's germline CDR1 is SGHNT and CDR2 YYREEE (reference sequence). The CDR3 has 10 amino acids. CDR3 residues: CASTRRVLTF. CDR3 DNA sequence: TGTGCCAGCACCCGTCGCGTCCTGACTTTC.

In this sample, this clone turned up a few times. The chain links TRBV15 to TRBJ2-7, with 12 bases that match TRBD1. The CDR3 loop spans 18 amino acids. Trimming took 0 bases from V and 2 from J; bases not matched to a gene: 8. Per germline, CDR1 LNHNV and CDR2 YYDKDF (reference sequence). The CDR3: CATSRDRDRGLRAYEQYF. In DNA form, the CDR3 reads TGTGCCACCAGCAGAGACCGGGACAGGGGGCTCCGGGCCTACGAGCAGTACTTC.

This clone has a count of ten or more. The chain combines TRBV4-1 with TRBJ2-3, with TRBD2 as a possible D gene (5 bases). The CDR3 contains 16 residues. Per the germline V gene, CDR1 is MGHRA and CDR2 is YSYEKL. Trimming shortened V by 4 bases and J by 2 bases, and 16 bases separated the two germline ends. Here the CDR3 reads CASSRRPGGFTDTQYF. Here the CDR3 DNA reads TGCGCCAGCAGCCGCCGCCCCGGCGGGTTCACAGATACGCAGTATTTT.